This T cell receptor (beta chain) was documented in a study of OX40 agonist ivuxolimab in advanced cancers. Study-level findings and limits: Certain nonresponding patients likewise had low normalized T-cell clonal expansion. Partial responders at 0.1-3.0 mg/kg showed near-lowest clonal expansion. Not determined was the antigen specificity of the expanded peripheral T cells.

This clone has just one count. Its antigen remains unidentified. Produced via immunoSEQ multiplex PCR; TCRdb's table is partial and in-frame only. Altogether more than 60,000 clones are present, around nine tenths being singletons, with the ten largest covering 0.2% to 0.3%. Germline CDR1 SGHTA, CDR2 FQGTGA. CDR3 size: 13 residues. V dropped 6 bases and J dropped 9 bases, with 15 bases sitting between them. This receptor was taken from an adult with an advanced solid tumor such as melanoma, head and neck, liver or kidney cancer. Sample: CD4+ or CD8+ T cells sorted from blood, taken in a trial of the OX40 agonist ivuxolimab. The chain couples TRBV7-3 to TRBJ2-1; D tentatively reads TRBD1 or TRBD2 (6 bases each). This chain's CDR3 is CASSRGERSEQFF. In DNA form, the CDR3 reads TGTGCCAGCAGTAGGGGGGAGCGAAGTGAGCAGTTCTTC.